The T cell receptor (beta chain) described here comes from a study of blood T cell repertoires in COVID-19. This clone was seen a few times. TCRdb's copy holds only in-frame clones and misses some; the assay was immunoSEQ multiplex PCR. Seen here are about 260,000 clones, 65% to 90% observed once, and the top ten hold roughly 1.9%. Trimming removed 5 bases at V and 6 bases at J, with 13 bases between. The germline CDR1 and CDR2 sequences are SGHDN and FVKESK. The CDR3 sequence is 13 residues long. The V and J genes are TRBV14 and TRBJ1-1; TRBD1 might be the D (6 bases). Sequenced input: peripheral blood. This sequence was found in a man younger than 40 with active or convalescent COVID-19. This CDR3 is CASSKRQVAEAFF. CDR3 nucleotide sequence: TGTGCCAGCAGCAAGAGACAGGTGGCTGAAGCTTTCTTT.